The 4 T cell receptor beta chains below all came from one sample that was sequenced in a study of cytomegalovirus exposure and HLA in healthy donors listed by TCRdb under 2017. The library was obtained by the immunoSEQ multiplex PCR assay. A mixture of 60 forward primers for TCR Vbeta segments and 13 reverse primers for TCR Jbeta segments was used in the multiplex PCR. The immuneACCESS repertoire file appears here via TCRdb, limited to in-frame rearrangements. These files lack a portion of the clones; in checked studies, under half of the deficit traces to unresolved V genes, and the cause of the others is not known. In this sample the table shows some 95,000 clones, around 79% of which occur a single time. The ten largest clonotypes hold 4.5% to 5% of the sample. Sequencing was carried out using PBMCs. All receptors derive from a woman aged 40 to 50 in good health and CMV-seronegative.

Concerning this clone itself: One junction end disagrees with the germline gene, perhaps due to a read error. The gene calls are TRBV7-7 and TRBJ2-5, with 11 bases aligning to TRBD2. Germline-derived CDR1 and CDR2 are SSHAT and FNYEAQ (reference sequence). The CDR3 is 15 amino acids. CDR3 in DNA: TGTGCTAGCAGCTTAGCTAGCGGGGGGCTGGAGACCCAGTACTTC. It codes for CASSLASGGLETQYF.

The genes are TRBV2 and TRBJ1-4, with D hard to call. The CDR3 covers 15 residues. V lost 4 bases to trimming and J lost 0 bases, with 9 bases between them. The germline V gene encodes CDR1 SNHLY and CDR2 FYNNEI. CDR3 in amino acids: CASSGSAATNEKLFF. In nucleotides, the CDR3 is TGTGCCAGCAGTGGGAGTGCAGCAACTAATGAAAAACTGTTTTTT.

This chain joins TRBV6-5 and TRBJ1-1, with a weak D call TRBD1 (5 bases). Germline V lookup: CDR1 MNHEY, CDR2 SVGAGI. Trimming stripped 2 bases from V and 11 bases from J, with 18 bases between. This CDR3 comprises 14 residues. The CDR3 region is CASSYGRQLSSAFF. CDR3 nucleotide sequence: TGTGCCAGCAGTTACGGTCGACAGTTAAGTAGTGCTTTCTTT.

The rearrangement uses TRBV7-2 and TRBJ2-7; tentatively, D is TRBD1 (6 bases). V lost 5 bases and J 2 bases, leaving 22 bases between the germline ends. CDR1 is SGHTA, CDR2 FQGNSA, per germline. The CDR3 length is 17 residues. CDR3 DNA: TGTGCCAGCAGCGAATTCTCAACCGGGACACTAACCTACGAGCAGTACTTC. This codes for CASSEFSTGTLTYEQYF.